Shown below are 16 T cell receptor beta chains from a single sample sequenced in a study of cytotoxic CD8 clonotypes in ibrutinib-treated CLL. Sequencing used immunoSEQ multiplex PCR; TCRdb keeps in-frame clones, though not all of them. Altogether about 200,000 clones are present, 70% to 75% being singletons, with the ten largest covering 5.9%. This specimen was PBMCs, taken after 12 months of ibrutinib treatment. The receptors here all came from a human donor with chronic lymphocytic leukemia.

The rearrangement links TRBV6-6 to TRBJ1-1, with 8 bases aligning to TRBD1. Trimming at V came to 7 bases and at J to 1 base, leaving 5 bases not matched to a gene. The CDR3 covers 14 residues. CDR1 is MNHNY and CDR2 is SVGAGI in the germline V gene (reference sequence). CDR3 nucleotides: TGTGCCAGCACCCGGACAGGGAGGAACACTGAAGCTTTCTTT. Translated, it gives CASTRTGRNTEAFF.

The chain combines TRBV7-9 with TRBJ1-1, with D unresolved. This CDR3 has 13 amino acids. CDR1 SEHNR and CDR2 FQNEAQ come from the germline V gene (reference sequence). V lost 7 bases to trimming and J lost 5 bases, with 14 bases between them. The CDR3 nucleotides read TGTGCCAGCACCGCAATAAGGCGAACTGAAGCTTTCTTT. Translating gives CASTAIRRTEAFF.

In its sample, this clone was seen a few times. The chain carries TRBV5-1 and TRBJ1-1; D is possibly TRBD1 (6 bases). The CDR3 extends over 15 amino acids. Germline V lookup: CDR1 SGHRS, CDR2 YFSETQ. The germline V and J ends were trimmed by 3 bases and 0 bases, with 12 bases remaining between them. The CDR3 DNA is TGCGCCAGCAGCTCCCGGACAGATTTGAACACTGAAGCTTTCTTT. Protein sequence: CASSSRTDLNTEAFF.

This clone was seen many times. The DNA of the CDR3 is TGCGCCAGCAGTGGCAGGGAGAGGGATGGCTACACCTTC. This codes for CASSGRERDGYTF. The chain links TRBV10-2 to TRBJ1-2; TRBD1 is a possible D gene (5 bases). Trimming shortened V by 4 bases and J by 6 bases, and 12 bases separated the two germline ends. CDR3 size: 13 residues. Germline loops: CDR1 WSHSY, CDR2 SAAADI.

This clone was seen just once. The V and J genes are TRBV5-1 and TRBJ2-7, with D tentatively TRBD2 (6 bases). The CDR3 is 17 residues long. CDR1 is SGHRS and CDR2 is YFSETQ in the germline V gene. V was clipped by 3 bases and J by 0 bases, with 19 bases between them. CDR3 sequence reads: CASSSSAGLTTSYEQYF. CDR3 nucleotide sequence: TGCGCCAGCAGCTCCTCGGCTGGACTAACTACCTCCTACGAGCAGTACTTC. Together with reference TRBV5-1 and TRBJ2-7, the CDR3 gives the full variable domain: KAGVTQTPRYLIKTRGQQVTLSCSPISGHRSVSWYQQTPGQGLQFLFEYFSETQRNKGNFPGRFSGRQFSNSRSEMNVSTLELGDSALYLCASSSSAGLTTSYEQYFGPGTRLTVT.

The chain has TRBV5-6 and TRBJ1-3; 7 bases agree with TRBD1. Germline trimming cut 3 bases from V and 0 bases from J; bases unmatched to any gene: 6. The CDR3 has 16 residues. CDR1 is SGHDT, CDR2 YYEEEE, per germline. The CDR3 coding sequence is TGTGCCAGCAGCTGGGGGACAGCCAACTCTGGAAACACCATATATTTT. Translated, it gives CASSWGTANSGNTIYF.

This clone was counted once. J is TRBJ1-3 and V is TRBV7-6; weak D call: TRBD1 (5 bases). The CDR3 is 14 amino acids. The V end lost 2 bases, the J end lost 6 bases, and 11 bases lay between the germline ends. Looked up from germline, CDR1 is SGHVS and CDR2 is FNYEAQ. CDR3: CASSLSTGSNTIYF. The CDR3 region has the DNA TGTGCCAGCAGCTTAAGCACAGGATCAAACACCATATATTTT.

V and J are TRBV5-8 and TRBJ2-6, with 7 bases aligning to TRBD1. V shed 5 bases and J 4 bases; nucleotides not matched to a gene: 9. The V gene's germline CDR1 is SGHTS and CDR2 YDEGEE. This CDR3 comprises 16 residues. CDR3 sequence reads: CASRFTRGSGANVLTF. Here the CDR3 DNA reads TGTGCCAGCAGATTCACCAGGGGGTCCGGGGCCAACGTCCTGACTTTC.

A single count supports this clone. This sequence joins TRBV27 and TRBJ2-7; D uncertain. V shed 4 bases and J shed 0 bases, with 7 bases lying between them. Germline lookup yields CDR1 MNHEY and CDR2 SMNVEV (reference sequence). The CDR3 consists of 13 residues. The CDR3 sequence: CASSSTTSYEQYF. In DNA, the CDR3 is TGTGCCAGCAGTTCGACAACCTCCTACGAGCAGTACTTC.

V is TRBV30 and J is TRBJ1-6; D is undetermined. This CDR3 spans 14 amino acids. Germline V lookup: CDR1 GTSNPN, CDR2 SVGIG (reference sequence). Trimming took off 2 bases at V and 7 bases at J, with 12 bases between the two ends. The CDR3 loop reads CAWSREVRNSPLHF. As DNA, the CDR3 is TGTGCCTGGAGTCGGGAAGTCAGAAATTCACCCCTCCACTTT.

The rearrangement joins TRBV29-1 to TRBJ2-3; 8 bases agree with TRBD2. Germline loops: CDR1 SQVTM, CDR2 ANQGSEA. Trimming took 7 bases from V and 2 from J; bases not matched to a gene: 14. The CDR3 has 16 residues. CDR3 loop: CSEIPAGVGFTDTQYF. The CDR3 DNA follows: TGCAGCGAAATTCCAGCGGGAGTAGGATTCACAGATACGCAGTATTTT.

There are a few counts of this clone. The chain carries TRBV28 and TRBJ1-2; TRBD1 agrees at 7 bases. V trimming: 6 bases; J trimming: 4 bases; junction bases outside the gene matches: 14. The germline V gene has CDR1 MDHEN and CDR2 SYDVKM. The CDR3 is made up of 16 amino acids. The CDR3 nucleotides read TGTGCCAGCAGGCCCAGCTCTGGACAGGCCCGCTATGGCTACACCTTC. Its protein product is CASRPSSGQARYGYTF.

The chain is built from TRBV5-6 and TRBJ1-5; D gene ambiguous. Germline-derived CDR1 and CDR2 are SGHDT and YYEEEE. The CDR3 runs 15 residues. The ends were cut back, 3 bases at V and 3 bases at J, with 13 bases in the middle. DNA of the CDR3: TGTGCCAGCAGCTCTGGTGGACGGTTCAATCAGCCCCAGCATTTT. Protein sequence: CASSSGGRFNQPQHF. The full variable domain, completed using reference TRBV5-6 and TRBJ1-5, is DAGVTQSPTHLIKTRGQQVTLRCSPKSGHDTVSWYQQALGQGPQFIFQYYEEEERQRGNFPDRFSGHQFPNYSSELNVNALLLGDSALYLCASSSGGRFNQPQHFGDGTRLSIL.

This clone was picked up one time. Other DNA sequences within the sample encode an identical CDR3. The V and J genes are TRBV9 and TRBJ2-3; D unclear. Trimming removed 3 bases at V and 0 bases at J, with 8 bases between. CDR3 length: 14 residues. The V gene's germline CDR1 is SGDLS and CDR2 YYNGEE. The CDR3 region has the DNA TGTGCCAGCAGCGCCCGGCCTAGCACAGATACGCAGTATTTT. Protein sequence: CASSARPSTDTQYF.

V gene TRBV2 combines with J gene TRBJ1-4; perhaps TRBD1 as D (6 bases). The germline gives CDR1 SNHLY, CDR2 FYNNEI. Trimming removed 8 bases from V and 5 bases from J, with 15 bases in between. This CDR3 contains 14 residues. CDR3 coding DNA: TGTGCCAGCCCTGAGGAGGGGGACAATGAAAAACTGTTTTTT. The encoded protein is CASPEEGDNEKLFF.

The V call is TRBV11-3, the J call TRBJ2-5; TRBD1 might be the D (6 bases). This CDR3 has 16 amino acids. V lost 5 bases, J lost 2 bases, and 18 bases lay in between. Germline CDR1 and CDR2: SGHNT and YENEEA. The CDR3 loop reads CASSQSRGTIQETQYF. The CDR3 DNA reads TGTGCCAGCAGCCAGAGCAGGGGCACGATACAAGAGACCCAGTACTTC.